The T cell receptor (gamma chain) described here comes from a study of gamma-delta chains in newborns, infants, children. Across the whole study: Polyclonal expansion of innate γδ T cells after birth follows microbial exposure.

This clone was counted between two and nine times. TCRdb re-called clones from the reads via CATT. The sample comprises about 850 gamma-chain clones, around 2.3% of which are singletons, and approximately 26% rests with the top ten. Germline V lookup: CDR1 GITISATS, CDR2 ISYDGTV (reference sequence). V shed 2 bases and J 9 bases; nucleotides not matched to a gene: 7. This CDR3 comprises 16 residues. This receptor was obtained from a child who was a newborn, infant or young child, either healthy, febrile or measles-vaccinated (not recorded which). Sequenced material: blood. J is TRGJP and V is TRGV9. CDR3 coding DNA: TGTGCCTTGTGGGAGGACTCCGGGTTGGGCAAAAAAATCAAGGTATTT. Amino acids: CALWEDSGLGKKIKVF.